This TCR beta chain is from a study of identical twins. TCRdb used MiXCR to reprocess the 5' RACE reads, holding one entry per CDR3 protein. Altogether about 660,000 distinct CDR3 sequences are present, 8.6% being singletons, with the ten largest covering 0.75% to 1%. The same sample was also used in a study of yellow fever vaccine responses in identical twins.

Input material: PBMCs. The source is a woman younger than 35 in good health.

The CDR3 region is CASRDWAGGPQETQYF. The CDR3 DNA reads as TGTGCCAGCAGAGATTGGGCAGGGGGCCCACAAGAGACCCAGTACTTC. The V gene is TRBV6-1, the J gene TRBJ2-5; 8 bases fit TRBD1. V lost 6 bases, J lost 2 bases, and 11 bases stayed unmatched. The CDR3 has 16 residues. The V gene's germline CDR1 is MNHNS and CDR2 SASEGT.